One and the same sample provided the 27 T cell receptor beta chains below, sequenced in a study of vaccination and CD4 T cells after COVID-19. The treatment denotes: roughly ten-day PBMC culture with coronavirus spike peptide pools or control peptides (ViraFEST assay). From the unexposed donor, CD4+ T cells were collected ahead of the COVID-19 pandemic (2011-2018). No cognate antigen is known for these TCRs. Oncomine TCR Beta short-read sequencing was applied to DNA from cultured CD4+ T cells. TCRdb reprocessed the PCR reads via MiXCR and lists one record per CDR3 protein. The sample gives 7,000 or so distinct CDR3 sequences, about 41% of which show up once; around 34% is in the top ten. Sequenced input: CD4+ T cells from blood, cultured in vitro. These receptors all come from a human donor in good health.

The chain has TRBV27 and TRBJ2-1, with 15 positions matching TRBD2. The V segment lost 3 bases and the J segment 8 bases; nucleotides outside the gene matches: 5. CDR3 size: 16 residues. The germline gives CDR1 MNHEY, CDR2 SMNVEV (reference sequence). The CDR3 is CASSFRTSGGVHEQFF. In DNA form, the CDR3 reads TGTGCCAGCAGTTTTAGGACTAGCGGGGGGGTACATGAGCAGTTCTTC.

The chain recombines TRBV19 with TRBJ2-5; TRBD1 matches at 7 bases. This CDR3 has 15 amino acids. V was clipped by 4 bases and J by 4 bases; unmatched bases: 9. Per germline, CDR1 LNHDA and CDR2 SQIVND (reference sequence). The CDR3 here is CASSTGQVGGETQYF. CDR3 nucleotide sequence: TGTGCCAGTAGTACAGGACAGGTTGGAGGAGAGACCCAGTACTTC.

The chain joins TRBV2 to TRBJ1-5; D might be TRBD1 (5 bases). V lost 8 bases to trimming and J lost 4 bases, with 18 bases between them. CDR3 length equals 15 residues. CDR1 is SNHLY and CDR2 is FYNNEI in the germline V gene. DNA of the CDR3: TGTGCCAGCGAGCGGAAGGGGCAGCATAATCAGCCCCAGCATTTT. It codes for CASERKGQHNQPQHF. Full variable domain (rest looked up from reference TRBV2 and TRBJ1-5): EPEVTQTPSHQVTQMGQEVILRCVPISNHLYFYWYRQILGQKVEFLVSFYNNEISEKSEIFDDQFSVERPDGSNFTLKIRSTKLEDSAMYFCASERKGQHNQPQHFGDGTRLSIL.

The chain employs TRBV11-1 and TRBJ1-1; no definite D call. V shed 3 bases and J shed 0 bases, with 8 bases lying between them. The CDR3 has 14 residues. CDR1 is SGHAT and CDR2 is FQDESV in the germline V gene (reference sequence). The CDR3 region has the DNA TGTGCCAGCAGCTTTGAAGGGATGAACACTGAAGCTTTCTTT. Translated, it gives CASSFEGMNTEAFF.

The rearrangement links TRBV6-2 or TRBV6-3 to TRBJ1-6; D unclear. Trimming removed 0 bases from V and 9 bases from J, with 6 bases in between. Germline V gene data show CDR1 as MNHEY and CDR2 as SVGEGT. This CDR3 spans 13 amino acids. The CDR3 DNA follows: TGTGCCAGCAGTTACTCCGTTCTTTCACCCCTCCACTTT. The encoded protein is CASSYSVLSPLHF.

The chain recombines TRBV7-7 with TRBJ2-5; TRBD1 matches 7 bases. The V gene's germline CDR1 is SSHAT and CDR2 FNYEAQ (reference sequence). Trimming at V came to 3 bases and at J to 3 bases, leaving 4 bases not matched to a gene. CDR3 length: 14 amino acids. Here the CDR3 DNA reads TGTGCCAGCAGCTTGACAGGGACGAAAGAGACCCAGTACTTC. Translated, it gives CASSLTGTKETQYF.

This clonotype was recorded a few times. The chain carries TRBV5-4 and TRBJ1-6, with 7 bases that match TRBD1. This CDR3 is built from 14 residues. The germline CDR1 and CDR2 sequences are SGHNT and YYREEE (reference sequence). The J segment lost 11 bases and the V segment lost 0 bases, leaving 5 bases of the junction unmatched. CDR3 coding DNA: TGTGCCAGCAGCTTGGAAGGGGGCTTGCCACCCCTCCACTTT. Protein: CASSLEGGLPPLHF.

This clonotype was counted a few times. This sequence joins TRBV7-6 and TRBJ2-1; D not certain. Trimming removed 3 bases from V and 4 bases from J, with 13 bases in between. The CDR3 extends over 15 amino acids. Per the germline V gene, CDR1 is SGHVS and CDR2 is FNYEAQ. CDR3 loop: CASSLVIRSYNEQFF. CDR3 DNA: TGTGCCAGCAGCTTGGTTATTCGGAGTTACAATGAGCAGTTCTTC. The entire variable domain, with the rest obtained from reference TRBV7-6 and TRBJ2-1, is as follows: GAGVSQSPRYKVTKRGQDVALRCDPISGHVSLYWYRQALGQGPEFLTYFNYEAQQDKSGLPNDRFSAERPEGSISTLTIQRTEQRDSAMYRCASSLVIRSYNEQFFGPGTRLTVL.

The chain is built from TRBV12-3 or TRBV12-4 and TRBJ2-7; TRBD1 matches 11 bases. The CDR3 consists of 17 residues. The V gene end was trimmed by 1 base and the J gene end by 3 bases; junction bases not matched to a gene: 8. The CDR3 here is CASSLVRDRGENYEQYF. CDR3 DNA: TGTGCCAGCAGTTTAGTCCGGGACAGGGGGGAAAACTACGAGCAGTACTTC.

By proportion, this clonotype is medium-sized. The chain recombines TRBV12-3 or TRBV12-4 with TRBJ2-5, with 12 bases aligning to TRBD2. J lost 5 bases, V lost 4 bases, and 14 bases had no gene match. The CDR3 is 18 amino acids. This CDR3 is CASSSTWGLAGGLETQYF. Written as DNA, the CDR3 is TGTGCCAGCAGTTCCACCTGGGGTCTAGCGGGGGGGCTCGAGACCCAGTACTTC.

This clonotype was counted only a few times. The CDR3 reads CASTAEGGYTF. The CDR3 nucleotides are TGTGCCAGCACGGCGGAGGGTGGCTACACCTTC. The chain couples TRBV6-1 to TRBJ1-2; no definite D call. V was shortened by 7 bases and J by 7 bases, with 10 bases between the two germline ends. Looked up from germline, CDR1 is MNHNS and CDR2 is SASEGT. The CDR3 runs to 11 residues.

This chain joins TRBV24-1 and TRBJ2-2; perhaps TRBD1 as D (6 bases). The CDR3 totals 13 residues. V was shortened by 6 bases and J by 6 bases, with 10 bases between the two germline ends. CDR1 is KGHDR and CDR2 is SFDVKD in the germline V gene. Written as DNA, the CDR3 is TGTGCCACCAGTTCTACAGGGCCCGGGGAGCTGTTTTTT. Translated, it gives CATSSTGPGELFF.

This clonotype showed up just once. The chain is built from TRBV12-3 or TRBV12-4 and TRBJ1-1; D might be TRBD1 (6 bases). V was pared by 1 base and J by 1 base, with 7 bases between. The CDR3 sequence is 14 residues long. The CDR3 coding sequence is TGTGCCAGCAGTTTAGGGACAGCGAACACTGAAGCTTTCTTT. As protein: CASSLGTANTEAFF.

The V and J genes are TRBV6-1 and TRBJ2-7, with 10 nucleotides matching TRBD1. CDR1 and CDR2 from the germline V gene are MNHNS and SASEGT. With V trimmed by 3 bases and J by 2 bases, 7 bases remained unmatched. This CDR3 comprises 16 residues. The CDR3 reads CASSDRGDRGTYEQYF. The CDR3 DNA is TGTGCCAGCAGTGACCGCGGGGACAGGGGTACCTACGAGCAGTACTTC.

This clonotype was recorded a few times. V usage is TRBV20-1 and J usage is TRBJ2-5, with 10 positions matching TRBD2. The germline V gene encodes CDR1 DFQATT and CDR2 SNEGSKA (reference sequence). The J segment lost 1 base and the V segment lost 6 bases, leaving 11 bases of the junction unmatched. CDR3 length: 16 residues. The CDR3 DNA follows: TGCAGTGCCACTAGCGGGGAGCCATCTTCCCAAGAGACCCAGTACTTC. This sequence encodes CSATSGEPSSQETQYF.

This clonotype was observed once. This chain connects TRBV6-1 to TRBJ2-2; D not resolved. The V end was cut by 4 bases, the J end by 8 bases, with 5 bases between. Germline V gene lookup returns CDR1 MNHNS and CDR2 SASEGT. This CDR3 is 11 amino acids long. The CDR3 sequence is CASSAQGELFF. CDR3 coding DNA: TGTGCCAGCAGTGCCCAGGGGGAGCTGTTTTTT.

The rearrangement links TRBV24-1 to TRBJ2-3; 7 nucleotides agree with TRBD1. This CDR3 is 16 amino acids long. V dropped 0 bases and J dropped 2; count of bases not matched to a gene: 4. The germline V gene encodes CDR1 KGHDR and CDR2 SFDVKD. The CDR3 DNA reads as TGTGCCACCAGTGATTTGGGAAAGGGGGCCACAGATACGCAGTATTTT. This encodes CATSDLGKGATDTQYF.

The CDR3 sequence: CASIVDSAVTEAFF. Here the CDR3 DNA reads TGTGCCAGCATAGTTGACAGTGCCGTGACTGAAGCTTTCTTT. This sequence joins TRBV2 and TRBJ1-1; D might be TRBD1 (5 bases). The ends were cut back, 7 bases at V and 5 bases at J, with 17 bases in the middle. This CDR3 has 14 residues. CDR1 and CDR2 (germline): SNHLY, FYNNEI.

The chain links TRBV6-1 to TRBJ1-5; D gene ambiguous. Germline V CDR1 and CDR2: MNHNS, SASEGT. The CDR3 consists of 13 residues. V lost 6 bases to trimming and J lost 1 base, with 7 bases between them. The CDR3 reads CASSLASNQPQHF. CDR3 DNA sequence: TGTGCCAGCAGCCTCGCAAGCAATCAGCCCCAGCATTTT.

The chain is built from TRBV10-3 and TRBJ2-3; D is uncertain. Trimming took off 0 bases at V and 6 bases at J, with 7 bases between the two ends. Germline assignment: CDR1 ENHRY and CDR2 SYGVKD. This CDR3 contains 13 residues. CDR3 loop: CAISESTLDTQYF. Here the CDR3 DNA reads TGTGCCATCAGTGAGTCGACCCTGGATACGCAGTATTTT.

This clonotype was recorded a few times. The genes are TRBV7-2 and TRBJ2-7; D may be TRBD1 (6 bases). The germline V and J ends were trimmed by 1 base and 0 bases, with 10 bases remaining between them. The V gene's germline CDR1 is SGHTA and CDR2 FQGNSA. This CDR3 spans 15 amino acids. In nucleotides, the CDR3 is TGTGCCAGCAGCTTAGACCGGGACAACTCCTACGAGCAGTACTTC. Translating gives CASSLDRDNSYEQYF.

This clonotype was observed a handful of times. The J gene is TRBJ1-2, the V gene TRBV20-1; the D gene is possibly TRBD1 (5 bases). V lost 3 bases, J lost 4 bases, and 9 bases lay in between. CDR1 DFQATT and CDR2 SNEGSKA come from the germline V gene (reference sequence). The CDR3 totals 12 residues. Here the CDR3 DNA reads TGCAGTGCTAGCGGAGGGACCTATGGCTACACCTTC. The encoded protein is CSASGGTYGYTF.

This rearrangement joins TRBV19 to TRBJ2-2; D is possibly TRBD2 (6 bases). Germline loops: CDR1 LNHDA, CDR2 SQIVND (reference sequence). V gave up 5 bases and J gave up 5 bases, with 15 bases separating them. The CDR3 totals 15 residues. The CDR3 DNA is TGTGCCAGTAGTCCGGTTGTCGGGGGAACCGGGGAGCTGTTTTTT. This codes for CASSPVVGGTGELFF.

This clonotype was detected only once. V is TRBV20-1 and J is TRBJ1-3, with no clear D. Germline V gene data show CDR1 as DFQATT and CDR2 as SNEGSKA (reference sequence). CDR3 length: 12 amino acids. The germline V and J ends were trimmed by 5 bases and 4 bases, with 9 bases remaining between them. DNA for the CDR3: TGCAGTGCTTGGGTTCTCGGAAACACCATATATTTT. Its translation: CSAWVLGNTIYF.

As regards this clonotype: One junction end disagrees with the germline gene, perhaps due to a read error. The genes are TRBV6-5 and TRBJ1-2, with a possible D match to TRBD1 (6 bases). CDR3 size: 14 residues. CDR1 MNHEY and CDR2 SVGAGI come from the germline V gene. The CDR3 nucleotides read TGTGCCAGCAGTTACTCAGAGGGGGACTATGGCCACACCTTC. Amino acid sequence: CASSYSEGDYGHTF.

This clonotype was counted a few times. This chain connects TRBV27 to TRBJ1-2, with D perhaps matching TRBD1 (6 bases). CDR3 length: 16 amino acids. Trimming cost V 6 bases and J 1 base, with 18 bases left between them. Germline V gene data show CDR1 as MNHEY and CDR2 as SMNVEV (reference sequence). CDR3: CASSPRSGAFNYGYTF. The DNA of the CDR3 is TGTGCCAGCAGCCCGCGGTCGGGGGCCTTTAACTATGGCTACACCTTC.

This chain uses TRBV20-1 with TRBJ2-7; TRBD2 agrees at 8 bases. The V gene end was trimmed by 6 bases and the J gene end by 3 bases; junction bases not matched to a gene: 7. Germline assignment: CDR1 DFQATT and CDR2 SNEGSKA (reference sequence). This CDR3 is built from 13 residues. CDR3 loop: CSAARGEIYEQYF. In nucleotides, the CDR3 is TGCAGTGCGGCGCGGGGGGAGATCTACGAGCAGTACTTC.